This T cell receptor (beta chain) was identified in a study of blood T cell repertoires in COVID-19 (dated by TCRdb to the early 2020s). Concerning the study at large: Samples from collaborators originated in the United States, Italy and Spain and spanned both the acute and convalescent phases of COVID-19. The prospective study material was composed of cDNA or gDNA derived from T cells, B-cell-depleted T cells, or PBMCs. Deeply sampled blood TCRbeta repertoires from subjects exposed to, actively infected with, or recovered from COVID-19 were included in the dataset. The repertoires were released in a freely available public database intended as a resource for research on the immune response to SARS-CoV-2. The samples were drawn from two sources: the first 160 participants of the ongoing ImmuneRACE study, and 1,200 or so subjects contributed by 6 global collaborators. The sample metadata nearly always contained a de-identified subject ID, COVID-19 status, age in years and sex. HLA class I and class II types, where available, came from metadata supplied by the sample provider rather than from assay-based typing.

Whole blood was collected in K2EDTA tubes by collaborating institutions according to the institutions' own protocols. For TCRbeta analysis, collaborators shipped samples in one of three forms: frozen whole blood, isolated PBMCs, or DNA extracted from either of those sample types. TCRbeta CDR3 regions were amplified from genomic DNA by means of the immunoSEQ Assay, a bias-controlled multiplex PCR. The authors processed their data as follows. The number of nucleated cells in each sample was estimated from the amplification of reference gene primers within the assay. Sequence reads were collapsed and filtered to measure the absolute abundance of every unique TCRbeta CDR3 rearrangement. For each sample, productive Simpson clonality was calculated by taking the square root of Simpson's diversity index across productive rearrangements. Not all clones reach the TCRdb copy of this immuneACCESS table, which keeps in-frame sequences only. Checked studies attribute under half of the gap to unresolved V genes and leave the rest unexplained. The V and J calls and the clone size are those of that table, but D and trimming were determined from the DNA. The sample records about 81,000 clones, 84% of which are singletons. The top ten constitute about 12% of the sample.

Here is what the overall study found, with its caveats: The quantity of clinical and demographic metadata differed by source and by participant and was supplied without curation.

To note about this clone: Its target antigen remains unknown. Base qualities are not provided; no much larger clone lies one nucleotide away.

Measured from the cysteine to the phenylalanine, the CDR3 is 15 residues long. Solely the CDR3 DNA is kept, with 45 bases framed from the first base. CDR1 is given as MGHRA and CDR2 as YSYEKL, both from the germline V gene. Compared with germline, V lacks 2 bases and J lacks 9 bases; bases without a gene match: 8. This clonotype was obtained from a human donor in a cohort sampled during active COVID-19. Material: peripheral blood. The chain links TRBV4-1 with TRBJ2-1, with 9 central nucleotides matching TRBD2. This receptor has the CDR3 CASSQLAGLGAEQFF. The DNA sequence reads TGCGCCAGCAGCCAACTAGCGGGGCTAGGGGCTGAGCAGTTCTTC.